This T cell receptor beta chain is drawn from a study of spatial heterogeneity in lung cancer. Study in general: Patients with untreated early-stage non-small cell lung cancer, numbering around 72, were the donors. In the raw reads, each unique TCR and UMI combination was present more than ten times on average.

This clonotype was counted between two and nine times. Antigen: not known. Notes on the study in general: Expanded tumor TCRs that were ubiquitous appeared in blood more at resection than follow-up.

Single TCR cDNA molecules each had their own unique molecular identifier. MiXCR, run by TCRdb on the 5' RACE reads, gives a single entry per CDR3 protein. The sample records about 120,000 distinct CDR3 sequences, 10% to 15% being singletons. This CDR3 comprises 12 residues. Trimming shortened V by 2 bases and J by 7 bases, and 8 bases separated the two germline ends. The germline V gene encodes CDR1 LGHDT and CDR2 YNNKEL (reference sequence). The time point was: blood at routine non-recurrence follow-up after resection. The authors sequenced whole RNA from tumor, nontumor lung or frozen PBMC without sorting.

The TCR originated in a male donor with early-stage non-small cell lung cancer. The rearrangement uses TRBV3-1 and TRBJ1-1, with D possibly being TRBD1 (5 bases). Sample: PBMCs, taken at follow-up. CDR3: CASSQSGIEAFF. DNA of the CDR3: TGTGCCAGCAGCCAATCAGGGATTGAAGCTTTCTTT.